This entry lists 4 T cell receptor beta chains sequenced from one sample in a study of blood T cell repertoires in COVID-19. The data were produced by immunoSEQ multiplex PCR, yet TCRdb's version contains in-frame clones alone and is incomplete. The sample carries a few hundred thousand clones, roughly nine tenths recorded once. Sequencing was done on a sample of PBMCs or T cells enriched from blood (not recorded which). The receptors originated from a man younger than 40 who had recovered from COVID-19.

The gene calls are TRBV2 and TRBJ2-7, with 10 bases identical to TRBD1. Trimming at V came to 3 bases and at J to 3 bases, leaving 2 bases not matched to a gene. The CDR3 spans 14 residues. Germline-derived CDR1 and CDR2 are SNHLY and FYNNEI. The CDR3 nucleotides read TGTGCCAGCAGTGAGGGACAGGGGTACTACGAGCAGTACTTC. As protein: CASSEGQGYYEQYF. Combining the CDR3 with reference TRBV2 and TRBJ2-7 gives the whole variable domain EPEVTQTPSHQVTQMGQEVILRCVPISNHLYFYWYRQILGQKVEFLVSFYNNEISEKSEIFDDQFSVERPDGSNFTLKIRSTKLEDSAMYFCASSEGQGYYEQYFGPGTRLTVT.

J is TRBJ2-3 and V is TRBV27; 7 nucleotides agree with TRBD2. The J segment lost 6 bases and the V segment lost 6 bases, leaving 9 bases of the junction unmatched. The CDR3 runs to 14 residues. Germline V gene sequence: CDR1 MNHEY, CDR2 SMNVEV (reference sequence). This CDR3 is CASRLAIPSDTQYF. CDR3 nucleotide sequence: TGTGCCAGCAGACTAGCGATCCCTTCGGATACGCAGTATTTT.

The V and J genes are TRBV6-5 and TRBJ2-3; tentatively, D is TRBD2 (5 bases). This CDR3 is built from 13 residues. Between the trimmed V and J ends, which lost 4 bases and 3 bases, there was a span of 8 bases. CDR1 and CDR2 from the germline V gene are MNHEY and SVGAGI. The CDR3 DNA follows: TGTGCCAGCAGTTCTCCGGGGACAGATACGCAGTATTTT. Encoded protein: CASSSPGTDTQYF.

The rearrangement uses TRBV6-1 and TRBJ2-7, with 10 bases aligning to TRBD2. The CDR3 contains 19 residues. Trimming took 1 base from V and 5 from J; bases not matched to a gene: 17. Germline CDR1 is MNHNS and CDR2 is SASEGT. CDR3 sequence: CASSEVGALLAGVSNEQYF. The CDR3 DNA is TGTGCCAGCAGTGAAGTCGGGGCCCTCCTAGCGGGAGTGTCCAACGAGCAGTACTTC.